The present TCR beta chain was sequenced within a study of technical replicates of blood from a few donors. The CDR3 is made up of 14 amino acids. From germline, CDR1 is SGHRS and CDR2 YFSETQ. Trimming shortened V by 5 bases and J by 2 bases, and 13 bases separated the two germline ends. The method was immunoSEQ multiplex PCR; TCRdb's version includes in-frame clones alone and lacks a portion of them. The sample lists some 60,000 clones, more than 70% occurring once. The clonotype originates from a human donor in good health. Some clones in this sample may be carry-over from other donors' samples. Specimen: PBMCs. The chain is built from TRBV5-1 and TRBJ1-2; tentative D call: TRBD1 (5 bases). The CDR3 sequence: CASRAGSTNYGYTF. The CDR3, as DNA: TGCGCCAGCAGGGCAGGGTCAACCAACTATGGCTACACCTTC.